This entry concerns a single T cell receptor (beta chain). Its antigen is as yet unknown. This sample is part of a study of graft-versus-host responses after intestinal transplantation. Whole-study context: Transplant recipients had multivisceral, liver-intestinal, or isolated intestinal grafts. Study-level results: Recipient marrow harbored GvH clones, some of which surfaced first in ileum or blood. Elevated graft-versus-host to host-versus-graft clonal ratios in allografts were recorded for patients with graft-donor T cell macrochimerism.

Measured with immunoSEQ multiplex PCR; TCRdb has only the in-frame clones, and not every one. The repertoire includes about 120,000 clones, 90% of them detected once, and about 0.18% sits in the top ten. The germline V gene has CDR1 SGHTA and CDR2 FQGTGA. With 5 bases removed from V and 8 bases from J, the gap between germline ends came to 15 bases. The CDR3 length is 13 residues. V gene TRBV7-3 combines with J gene TRBJ1-2; possibly TRBD1 for D (6 bases). This TCR was recovered from a human donor who received an intestinal transplant. Specimen: unstimulated CD4+ T cells sorted from spleen or lymph node cells, collected before intestinal transplant. CDR3 residues: CASSRGRGYGYTF. In nucleotides, the CDR3 is TGTGCCAGCAGCCGTGGGAGGGGGTACGGCTACACCTTC.